These T cell receptor beta chains were read from a single sample in a study of T cell responses to AZD1222 COVID-19 vaccine. The assay was immunoSEQ multiplex PCR, and TCRdb's table has in-frame clones only and misses some. The sample records 250,000 to 300,000 clones, around 93% being singletons. The specimen was peripheral blood, collected 28 days after the second AZD1222 dose. These receptors were taken from an adult who received the AZD1222 COVID-19 vaccine. CDR3s include the opening cysteine and the closing phenylalanine or tryptophan. The D gene is left open where the match is weak. Clone size is shown for a subset of rows, as once, few, many or a class of expanded clone.

D gene	V gene	J gene	clone size	CDR3 protein	CDR3 DNA
TRBD1	TRBV5-4	TRBJ2-7	NA	CASSLGTGDQQYF	TGTGCCAGCAGCTTAGGGACAGGGGACCAGCAGTACTTC
NA	TRBV10-2	TRBJ1-5	NA	CASNQDRNQPQHF	TGCGCCAGCAATCAGGACCGCAATCAGCCCCAGCATTTT
NA	TRBV7-9	TRBJ1-2	NA	CASSWTQGAGDYTF	TGTGCCAGCAGCTGGACCCAGGGTGCGGGAGACTACACCTTC
TRBD1	TRBV20-1	TRBJ2-3	once	CSASLTGADTQYF	TGCAGTGCTAGTTTGACAGGGGCAGATACGCAGTATTTT
TRBD1	TRBV24-1	TRBJ1-4	NA	CATSDTGTGIEKLFF	TGTGCCACCAGTGACACCGGGACAGGGATTGAAAAACTGTTTTTT
NA	TRBV28	TRBJ2-1	NA	CASSSTDRSSYNEQFF	TGTGCCAGCAGTTCCACAGACAGGAGCTCCTACAATGAGCAGTTCTTC
NA	TRBV12-3/TRBV12-4	TRBJ1-5	once	CASSLDPGQPQHF	TGTGCCAGCAGTTTGGACCCGGGGCAGCCCCAGCATTTT
NA	TRBV9	TRBJ1-2	NA	CASSVEAGHYGYTF	TGTGCCAGCAGCGTAGAAGCAGGCCACTATGGCTACACCTTC
NA	TRBV27	TRBJ2-7	few	CASSLMGPGEQYF	TGTGCCAGCAGTTTAATGGGGCCCGGGGAGCAGTACTTC
TRBD2	TRBV5-5	TRBJ2-7	NA	CASSPVGGIAAYEQYF	TGTGCCAGCAGCCCTGTGGGAGGGATTGCTGCCTACGAGCAGTACTTC
NA	TRBV20-1	TRBJ1-2	NA	CSARRIYGYTF	TGCAGTGCTAGACGAATCTATGGCTACACCTTC
NA	TRBV20-1	TRBJ2-1	NA	CSASPFLNEQFF	TGCAGTGCTAGTCCTTTCCTCAATGAGCAGTTCTTC
NA	TRBV28	TRBJ2-3	NA	CASSPRGGTDTQYF	TGTGCCAGCAGCCCCAGGGGCGGCACAGATACGCAGTATTTT
NA	TRBV27	TRBJ1-1	NA	CAVRGGVNTEAFF	TGTGCCGTCCGGGGCGGGGTGAACACTGAAGCTTTCTTT
TRBD1	TRBV12-3/TRBV12-4	TRBJ1-2	NA	CASRSGGAGYTF	TGTGCCAGCAGATCAGGGGGCGCGGGCTACACCTTC
NA	TRBV4-2	TRBJ2-7	NA	CASSPSGARGAYEQYF	TGTGCCAGCAGCCCCTCGGGGGCAAGAGGGGCCTACGAGCAGTACTTC
NA	TRBV2	TRBJ1-1	NA	CASSDPNTEAFF	TGTGCCAGCAGTGACCCGAACACTGAAGCTTTCTTT
NA	TRBV2	TRBJ2-7	NA	CASSEVVGGEQYF	TGTGCCAGCAGTGAGGTAGTGGGAGGTGAGCAGTACTTC